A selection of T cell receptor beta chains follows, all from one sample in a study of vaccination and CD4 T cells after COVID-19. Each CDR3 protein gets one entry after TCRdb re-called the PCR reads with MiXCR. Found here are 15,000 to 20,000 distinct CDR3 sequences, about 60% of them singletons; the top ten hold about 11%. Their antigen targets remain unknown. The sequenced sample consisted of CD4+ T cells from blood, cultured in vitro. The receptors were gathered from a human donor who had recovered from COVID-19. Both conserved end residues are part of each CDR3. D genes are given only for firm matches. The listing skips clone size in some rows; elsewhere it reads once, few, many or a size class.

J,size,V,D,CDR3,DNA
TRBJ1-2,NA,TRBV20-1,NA,CSAREPLGGTYGYTF,TGCAGTGCTAGAGAACCTCTCGGGGGGACCTATGGCTACACCTTC
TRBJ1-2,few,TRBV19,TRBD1,CASSMDRVRGYTF,TGTGCCAGTAGTATGGACAGGGTACGGGGCTACACCTTC
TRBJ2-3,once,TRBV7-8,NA,CASSDGLLTQYF,TGTGCCAGCAGCGACGGCCTGCTGACGCAGTATTTT
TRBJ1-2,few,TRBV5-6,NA,CASSLGRVYGYTF,TGTGCCAGCAGCTTAGGCAGGGTATACGGCTACACCTTC
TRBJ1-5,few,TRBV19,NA,CASMGSVRIKGNQPQHF,TGTGCCAGTATGGGGTCAGTCCGGATCAAAGGCAATCAGCCCCAGCATTTT
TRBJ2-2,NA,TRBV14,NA,CASSRIGNTGELFF,TGTGCCAGCAGCCGGATCGGAAACACCGGGGAGCTGTTTTTT
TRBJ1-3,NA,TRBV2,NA,CASSRDTTIYF,TGTGCCAGCAGCAGGGATACCACCATATATTTT
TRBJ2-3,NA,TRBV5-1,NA,CASSLAAGSTDTQYF,TGCGCCAGCAGCTTGGCGGCGGGATCCACAGATACGCAGTATTTT
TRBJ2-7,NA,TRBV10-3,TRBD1,CAISDPKPSGTGVYEQYF,TGTGCCATCAGTGACCCTAAACCCTCCGGGACAGGGGTCTACGAGCAGTACTTC
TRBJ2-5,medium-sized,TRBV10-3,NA,CAISGAGAQETQYF,TGTGCCATCAGTGGGGCGGGGGCCCAAGAGACCCAGTACTTC
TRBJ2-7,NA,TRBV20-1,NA,CSARDLQTEQYF,TGCAGTGCTAGAGATTTGCAAACCGAGCAGTACTTC
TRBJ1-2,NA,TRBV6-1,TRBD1,CASSRAVRQGNYGYTF,TGTGCCAGCAGCCGAGCGGTCAGACAGGGGAACTATGGCTACACCTTC
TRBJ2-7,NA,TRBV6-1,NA,CASTTRDNSYEQYF,TGTGCCAGCACCACGCGGGACAACTCCTACGAGCAGTACTTC
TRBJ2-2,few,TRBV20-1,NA,CSASDGVNTGELFF,TGCAGTGCTTCGGACGGGGTGAACACCGGGGAGCTGTTTTTT
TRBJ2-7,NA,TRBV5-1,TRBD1,CASSVRRDSEQYF,TGCGCCAGCAGCGTTCGCAGGGACAGCGAGCAGTACTTC
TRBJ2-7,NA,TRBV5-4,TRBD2,CASSLLLAGGSAYEQYF,TGTGCCAGCAGCTTGCTACTAGCGGGAGGATCCGCCTACGAGCAGTACTTC
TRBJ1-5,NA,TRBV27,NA,CASSLGYRDRNQPQHF,TGTGCCAGCAGTTTGGGCTACAGGGATCGCAATCAGCCCCAGCATTTT
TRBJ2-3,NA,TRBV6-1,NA,CASSRNRGTSTDTQYF,TGTGCCAGCAGTCGGAATCGGGGGACTAGCACAGATACGCAGTATTTT
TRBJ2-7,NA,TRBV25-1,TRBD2,CASSSSVAGGPGTDEQYF,TGTGCCAGCAGTTCGTCCGTAGCGGGAGGGCCCGGGACTGACGAGCAGTACTTC
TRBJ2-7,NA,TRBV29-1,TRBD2,CSVEARSSGSYEQYF,TGCAGCGTTGAAGCCCGGTCTAGCGGGAGCTACGAGCAGTACTTC
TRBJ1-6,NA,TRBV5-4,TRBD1,CASSLRQGTNSPLHF,TGTGCCAGCAGCTTAAGACAGGGTACTAATTCACCCCTCCACTTT
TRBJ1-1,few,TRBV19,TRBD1,CASSTIGTGNTEAFF,TGTGCCAGTAGTACTATCGGGACAGGGAACACTGAAGCTTTCTTT
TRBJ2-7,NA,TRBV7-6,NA,CASSLNPGATYEQYF,TGTGCCAGCAGCTTAAACCCGGGGGCCACGTACGAGCAGTACTTC
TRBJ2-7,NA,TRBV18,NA,CASSLASSYEQYF,TGTGCCAGCTCACTCGCGAGCTCCTACGAGCAGTACTTC
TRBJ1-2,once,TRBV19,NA,CASSIKPEYGYTF,TGTGCCAGTAGTATTAAGCCTGAATATGGCTACACCTTC
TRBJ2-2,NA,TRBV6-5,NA,CASSYSGGGIDTGELFF,TGTGCCAGCAGTTACTCGGGCGGGGGCATTGACACCGGGGAGCTGTTTTTT
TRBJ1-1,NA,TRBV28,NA,CASSLAHSPNTEAFF,TGTGCCAGCAGTTTAGCACACTCCCCGAACACTGAAGCTTTCTTT
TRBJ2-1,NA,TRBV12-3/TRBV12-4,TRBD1,CASSLASTGSHEQFF,TGTGCCAGCAGTTTAGCCTCGACAGGGTCCCATGAGCAGTTCTTC
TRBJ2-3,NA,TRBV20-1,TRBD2,CSATRLAGGVTDTQYF,TGCAGTGCTACCAGACTAGCGGGAGGGGTCACAGATACGCAGTATTTT
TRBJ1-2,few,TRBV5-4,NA,CASSSTDYGYTF,TGTGCCAGCAGCTCGACAGATTATGGCTACACCTTC
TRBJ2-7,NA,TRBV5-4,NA,CASSLLGGEQYF,TGTGCCAGCAGCTTGTTAGGGGGCGAGCAGTACTTC
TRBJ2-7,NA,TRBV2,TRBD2,CASRGTSGGYEQYF,TGTGCCAGCAGGGGGACTAGCGGGGGCTACGAGCAGTACTTC
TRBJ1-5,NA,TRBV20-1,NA,CSARDPTGFRNQPQHF,TGCAGTGCTAGAGATCCGACCGGGTTTCGCAATCAGCCCCAGCATTTT
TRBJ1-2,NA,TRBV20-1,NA,CSANPRRYGYTF,TGCAGTGCTAACCCCAGACGGTATGGCTACACCTTC
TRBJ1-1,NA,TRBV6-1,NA,CASSAQTGNTEAFF,TGTGCCAGCAGTGCCCAAACGGGGAACACTGAAGCTTTCTTT
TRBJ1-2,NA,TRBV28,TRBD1,CASSSSGQGIVDGYTF,TGTGCCAGCAGTTCTTCCGGACAGGGGATAGTCGACGGCTACACCTTC
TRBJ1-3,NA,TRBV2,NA,CASMGGFSGNTIYF,TGTGCCAGCATGGGGGGCTTCTCTGGAAACACCATATATTTT
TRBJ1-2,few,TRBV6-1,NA,CASSRREGGANYGYTF,TGTGCCAGCAGTCGACGAGAAGGGGGAGCTAACTATGGCTACACCTTC
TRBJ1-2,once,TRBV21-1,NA,CASSKAQQGAIGYGYTF,TGTGCCAGCAGCAAAGCGCAACAGGGGGCCATTGGGTATGGCTACACCTTC
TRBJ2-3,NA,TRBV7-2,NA,CASSLASLASGDTQYF,TGTGCCAGCAGCTTAGCCTCCCTAGCCAGTGGAGATACGCAGTATTTT
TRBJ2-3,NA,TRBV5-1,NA,CASSPPTDTQYF,TGCGCCAGCAGCCCCCCCACAGATACGCAGTATTTT
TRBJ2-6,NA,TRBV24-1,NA,CATSDAGNGANVLTF,TGTGCCACCAGTGACGCAGGGAATGGGGCCAACGTCCTGACTTTC
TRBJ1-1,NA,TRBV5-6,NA,CASSSFGPGARAFF,TGTGCCAGCAGCAGCTTCGGTCCGGGGGCTCGAGCTTTCTTT
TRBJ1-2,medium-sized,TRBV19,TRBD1,CASKGQGRPYGYTF,TGTGCCAGTAAAGGACAGGGAAGACCTTATGGCTACACCTTC
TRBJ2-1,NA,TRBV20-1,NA,CSAVRDLGDNEQFF,TGCAGTGCGGTGCGGGACCTGGGGGACAATGAGCAGTTCTTC
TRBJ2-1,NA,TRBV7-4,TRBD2,CASSVVGTSGEYNEQFF,TGTGCCAGCAGCGTAGTGGGGACTAGCGGGGAGTACAATGAGCAGTTCTTC
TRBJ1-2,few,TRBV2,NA,CASTGGLTYGYTF,TGTGCCAGCACGGGGGGCCTTACCTATGGCTACACCTTC
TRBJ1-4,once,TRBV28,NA,CASSFGRTNEKLFF,TGTGCCAGCAGTTTTGGAAGAACTAATGAAAAACTGTTTTTT
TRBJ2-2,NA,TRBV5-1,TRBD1,CASSLGTGAGELFF,TGCGCCAGCAGCCTTGGGACAGGGGCCGGGGAGCTGTTTTTT